This T cell receptor (beta chain) was identified during a study of T-cell reconstitution after alpha-beta-depleted transplantation in children. This CDR3 contains 13 residues. V lost 5 bases, J lost 7 bases, and 7 bases stayed unmatched. The V gene's germline CDR1 is DFQATT and CDR2 SNEGSKA (reference sequence). Unique molecular identifiers were used to barcode this TCRbeta library. TCRdb called the PCR reads again in MiXCR, with one record for every CDR3 protein. The data show a few hundred thousand distinct CDR3 sequences, approximately 10% seen once. This clonotype was seen more than once but under ten times.

The input for sequencing was PBMCs from the stem cell graft donor, taken from the stem cell graft. This receptor was identified in a human donor who donated a stem cell graft to a child with acute lymphoblastic leukemia. V gene TRBV20-1 combines with J gene TRBJ1-5; TRBD1 aligns across 8 bases. CDR3 in amino acids: CSAHQGAAQPQHF. CDR3 coding DNA: TGCAGTGCTCATCAGGGGGCCGCCCAGCCCCAGCATTTT.